This TCR beta chain was observed in a study of beta chain features in type 1 diabetes. Every bit of the isolated RNA underwent reverse transcription, so sequencing read expressed TCRB transcripts. Method: immunoSEQ multiplex PCR; TCRdb's copy keeps in-frame clones and lacks some. The table shows 600,000 to 700,000 clones, with around an eighth occurring only once. Study-wide results and caveats: Moderately but significantly shorter TCRB CDR3s were found in Type 1 diabetes patients in all four CD4+ subsets.

In the case of this clone: Antigen specificity is unknown.

Germline V gene lookup returns CDR1 SGHTA and CDR2 FQGNSA. The CDR3 spans 15 residues. The V end was cut by 4 bases, the J end by 2 bases, with 14 bases between. This TCR derives from a young man with type 1 diabetes. The chain employs TRBV7-2 and TRBJ1-1, with unresolved D. Sequencing used naive CD4+ T cells from blood. Written as DNA, the CDR3 is TGTGCCAGCAGCTCCCAGTACGGCTCTAACACTGAAGCTTTCTTT. As protein: CASSSQYGSNTEAFF.